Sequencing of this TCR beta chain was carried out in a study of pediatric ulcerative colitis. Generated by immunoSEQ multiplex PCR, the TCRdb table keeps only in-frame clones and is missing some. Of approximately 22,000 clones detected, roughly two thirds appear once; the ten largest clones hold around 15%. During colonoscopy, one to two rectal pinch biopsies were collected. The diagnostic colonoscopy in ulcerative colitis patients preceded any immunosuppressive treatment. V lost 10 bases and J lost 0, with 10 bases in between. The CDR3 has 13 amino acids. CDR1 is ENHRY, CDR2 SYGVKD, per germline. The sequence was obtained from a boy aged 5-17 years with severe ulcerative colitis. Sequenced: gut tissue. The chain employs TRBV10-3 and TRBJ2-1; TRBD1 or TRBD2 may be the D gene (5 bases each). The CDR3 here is CATSGSSYNEQFF. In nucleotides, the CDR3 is TGTGCCACTTCAGGGAGCTCCTACAATGAGCAGTTCTTC.